This passage covers 18 T cell receptor beta chains from one sample sequenced in a study of T-cell memory formation after mild COVID-19. TCRdb reprocessed the 5' RACE reads via MiXCR and lists one record per CDR3 protein. The sample comprises around 200,000 distinct CDR3 sequences, 10% of which are singletons, and less than 4% rests with the top ten. Sequences were obtained from PBMCs or a T cell subset sorted from them (not recorded which). The receptors derive from a man younger than 30 who had mild COVID-19 (a few samples of this study predate the infection). Cell type and time point are not known.

This sequence joins TRBV5-1 and TRBJ2-5; the match to TRBD1 covers 9 bases. The germline CDR1 and CDR2 sequences are SGHRS and YFSETQ. The CDR3 loop spans 14 amino acids. J gave up 5 bases and V 7 bases, and 9 bases lay outside the gene matches. As DNA, the CDR3 is TGCGCCAGCTTTCCTACAGGGGGCCGTGAGACCCAGTACTTC. Protein: CASFPTGGRETQYF.

The table lists this clonotype with many counts. V and J are TRBV20-1 and TRBJ1-5, with D tentatively TRBD1 (5 bases). The CDR3 contains 12 residues. The germline gives CDR1 DFQATT, CDR2 SNEGSKA (reference sequence). V dropped 2 bases and J dropped 7 bases, with 9 bases sitting between them. The CDR3 bases are TGCAGTGCTAGAAGGGGTGGGCAGCCCCAGCATTTT. This encodes CSARRGGQPQHF.

J is TRBJ2-7 and V is TRBV12-3 or TRBV12-4; the D gene is possibly TRBD2 (5 bases). V gave up 7 bases and J gave up 6 bases, with 13 bases separating them. The CDR3 contains 12 residues. CDR3 sequence (DNA): TGTGCCAGCACCTTCGGTGGGAGCGAGCAGTACTTC. Amino acid sequence: CASTFGGSEQYF.

The V call is TRBV6-5, the J call TRBJ1-1; D might be TRBD1 (5 bases). Trimming took 2 bases from V and 2 from J, leaving 12 bases between them. From germline, CDR1 is MNHEY and CDR2 SVGAGI. The CDR3 loop spans 15 amino acids. CDR3 nucleotide sequence: TGTGCCAGCAGTTACCCGGGGGGAGCTAACACTGAAGCTTTCTTT. It translates to CASSYPGGANTEAFF.

This clonotype was picked up a small number of times. This chain connects TRBV4-1 to TRBJ2-3, with D hard to call. Trimming shortened V by 0 bases and J by 0 bases, and 10 bases separated the two germline ends. This CDR3 comprises 16 residues. The germline V gene encodes CDR1 MGHRA and CDR2 YSYEKL. The CDR3 protein is CASSQEAVPSTDTQYF. CDR3 bases: TGCGCCAGCAGCCAAGAGGCGGTTCCTAGCACAGATACGCAGTATTTT.

J is TRBJ1-1 and V is TRBV7-2, with D hard to call. Trimming removed 0 bases at V and 3 bases at J, with 11 bases between. Germline CDR1 reads SGHTA; CDR2 reads FQGNSA. CDR3 size: 15 residues. The CDR3 loop reads CASSLAPVMYTEAFF. The CDR3 nucleotides are TGTGCCAGCAGCTTAGCTCCCGTTATGTACACTGAAGCTTTCTTT. The entire variable domain, with the rest obtained from reference TRBV7-2 and TRBJ1-1, is as follows: GAGVSQSPSNKVTEKGKDVELRCDPISGHTALYWYRQSLGQGLEFLIYFQGNSAPDKSGLPSDRFSAERTGGSVSTLTIQRTQQEDSAVYLCASSLAPVMYTEAFFGQGTRLTVV.

The CDR3 DNA reads TGTGCCAGCAGCTTACTAGGGCAGGCTGGGAAATCCTACAATGAGCAGTTCTTC. It encodes CASSLLGQAGKSYNEQFF. This sequence joins TRBV7-9 and TRBJ2-1; D gene ambiguous. The V gene lost 2 bases and the J gene lost 1 base, with 18 bases spanning the gap. Germline V CDR1 and CDR2: SEHNR, FQNEAQ (reference sequence). The CDR3 spans 18 residues.

V and J are TRBV7-2 and TRBJ2-7, with D hard to call. The CDR3 runs to 15 residues. Looked up from germline, CDR1 is SGHTA and CDR2 is FQGNSA. With 3 bases removed from V and 0 bases from J, the gap between germline ends came to 12 bases. As DNA, the CDR3 is TGTGCCAGCAGCTTTGGATGGAGCCGCTCCTACGAGCAGTACTTC. Amino acids: CASSFGWSRSYEQYF.

V gene TRBV5-4 combines with J gene TRBJ2-1; 7 nucleotides align to TRBD2. Germline trimming cut 0 bases from V and 5 bases from J; bases unmatched to any gene: 5. Germline loops: CDR1 SGHNT, CDR2 YYREEE (reference sequence). The length of the CDR3 is 15 residues. The CDR3 sequence: CASSLEAGRNNEQFF. Here the CDR3 DNA reads TGTGCCAGCAGCTTGGAAGCGGGGAGAAACAATGAGCAGTTCTTC.

This clonotype was seen a few times. The genes are TRBV18 and TRBJ2-4; no firm D call. The V end was cut by 6 bases, the J end by 1 base, with 10 bases between. The V gene's germline CDR1 is KGHSH and CDR2 LQKENI. This CDR3 has 14 amino acids. In nucleotides, the CDR3 is TGTGCCAGCTCCCCAGCCGGGGCCAAAAACATTCAGTACTTC. Its protein product is CASSPAGAKNIQYF. Looking up the rest from reference TRBV18 and TRBJ2-4 gives the full variable domain: NAGVMQNPRHLVRRRGQEARLRCSPMKGHSHVYWYRQLPEEGLKFMVYLQKENIIDESGMPKERFSAEFPKEGPSILRIQQVVRGDSAAYFCASSPAGAKNIQYFGAGTRLSVL.

This clonotype came up a few times. The V gene is TRBV7-2, the J gene TRBJ2-7; a weak D match, TRBD2 (7 bases). Germline assignment: CDR1 SGHTA and CDR2 FQGNSA. V lost 3 bases and J 6 bases, leaving 12 bases between the germline ends. This CDR3 spans 13 amino acids. In nucleotides, the CDR3 is TGTGCCAGCAGCTTTATGGGGGGGCCCGAGCAGTACTTC. It codes for CASSFMGGPEQYF.

This clonotype was found a few times. The V call is TRBV11-1, the J call TRBJ1-2; D is ambiguous. Germline V gives CDR1 SGHAT, CDR2 FQDESV (reference sequence). With 5 bases removed from V and 1 base from J, the gap between germline ends came to 8 bases. The CDR3 totals 13 residues. CDR3 protein: CASSPDVNYGYTF. The DNA for the CDR3 is TGTGCCAGCAGCCCGGACGTTAACTATGGCTACACCTTC.

This clonotype was observed at least ten times. This chain connects TRBV6-5 to TRBJ2-7; no clear D. This CDR3 region has 16 residues. The V and J ends lost 0 bases and 2 bases respectively, with 14 bases between them. Looked up from germline, CDR1 is MNHEY and CDR2 is SVGAGI. The CDR3 DNA reads as TGTGCCAGCAGTTACTCCGCAGTTACCAAAACCTACGAGCAGTACGTC. The encoded protein is CASSYSAVTKTYEQYV.

The rearrangement links TRBV19 to TRBJ1-4, with 10 bases lining up with TRBD1. CDR3 length: 14 residues. Germline V gene lookup returns CDR1 LNHDA and CDR2 SQIVND (reference sequence). The V segment lost 6 bases and the J segment 8 bases; nucleotides outside the gene matches: 6. The chain's CDR3 is CASRMDRGSEKLFF. The CDR3 nucleotides are TGTGCCAGTAGAATGGACAGGGGGAGCGAAAAACTGTTTTTT.

This clonotype has only a few counts. The chain combines TRBV18 with TRBJ1-1; D possibly corresponds to TRBD1 (5 bases). The CDR3 has 14 amino acids. Germline-derived CDR1 and CDR2 are KGHSH and LQKENI. V was trimmed by 4 bases and J by 2 bases, leaving 11 bases between them. The CDR3 sequence is CASSQNGQNTEAFF. DNA for the CDR3: TGTGCCAGCTCACAAAATGGACAAAACACTGAAGCTTTCTTT.

The gene calls are TRBV5-1 and TRBJ1-2; possible D gene TRBD1, 5 bases. Germline V gives CDR1 SGHRS, CDR2 YFSETQ. V lost 0 bases and J 6 bases, leaving 12 bases between the germline ends. The CDR3 is 14 amino acids. The CDR3 DNA follows: TGCGCCAGCAGCTTGGCGGCAGGGAGAGATGGCTACACCTTC. This translates into CASSLAAGRDGYTF.

The V gene is TRBV7-2, the J gene TRBJ2-1; D might be TRBD1 or TRBD2, each matching 5 bases. V lost 9 bases to trimming and J lost 12 bases, with 21 bases between them. Germline-derived CDR1 and CDR2 are SGHTA and FQGNSA. The CDR3 is 13 residues long. For the CDR3, the DNA is TGTGCCAGTTCTCCTAATGGGGACCTCACGCAGTTCTTC. Translated: CASSPNGDLTQFF.

This chain uses TRBV12-3 or TRBV12-4 with TRBJ1-2; 7 nucleotides match TRBD1. The CDR3 loop spans 15 amino acids. Trimming took 0 bases from V and 7 from J; bases not matched to a gene: 8. The CDR3 nucleotides are TGTGCCAGCAGTTTAGCGTCCAGGGGGGCGGCTGGCTACACCTTC. Protein sequence: CASSLASRGAAGYTF.